This T cell receptor (beta chain) was sequenced in a study of T cell repertoires in cytomegalovirus infection. Overall study context: In public TCR beta signatures, there were indications of both CMV infection and matching HLA type.

The CDR3 totals 14 residues. CDR1 is SGHTA and CDR2 is FQGNSA in the germline V gene. The V end lost 1 base, the J end lost 8 bases, and 11 bases lay between the germline ends. This clonotype appeared many times. TCRdb processed the reads anew with MiXCR; each CDR3 protein has one entry. The sample has a few hundred thousand distinct CDR3 sequences, 9.5% seen once; the top ten hold around 4.1%. This TCR was recovered from a human donor in good health (CMV status not recorded). Some clones in this sample may be carry-over from other donors' samples. The chain is built from TRBV7-2 and TRBJ1-4; D gene ambiguous. The sample comprised PBMCs. This CDR3 is CASSLDPSGEKLFF. CDR3 nucleotide sequence: TGTGCCAGCAGCTTAGACCCCTCAGGCGAAAAACTGTTTTTT.